Following are 6 T cell receptor beta chains from one sample sequenced in a study of blood T cell repertoires in COVID-19. The table came from immunoSEQ multiplex PCR; TCRdb's copy has only in-frame clones and leaves some out. This table has more than 200,000 clones, about four fifths appearing once. Material for sequencing was peripheral blood. The receptors shown here come from a woman of 80 years or more with acute or convalescent COVID-19.

The V call is TRBV7-9, the J call TRBJ1-5; 9 bases line up with TRBD1. The CDR3 has 19 residues. The germline CDR1 and CDR2 sequences are SEHNR and FQNEAQ (reference sequence). J lost 1 base, V lost 5 bases, and 15 bases had no gene match. CDR3 amino acids: CASSQGTGLRLGSNQPQHF. The CDR3 nucleotides are TGTGCCAGCAGCCAGGGGACAGGGCTTCGACTCGGGAGCAATCAGCCCCAGCATTTT. Full variable domain (remainder filled in from reference TRBV7-9 and TRBJ1-5): DTGVSQNPRHKITKRGQNVTFRCDPISEHNRLYWYRQTLGQGPEFLTYFQNEAQLEKSRLLSDRFSAERPKGSFSTLEIQRTEQGDSAMYLCASSQGTGLRLGSNQPQHFGDGTRLSIL.

This clone was recorded once. This chain uses TRBV6-5 with TRBJ1-1, with D possibly TRBD1 on 5 matching bases. CDR1 is MNHEY, CDR2 SVGAGI, per germline. The CDR3 has 14 residues. Trimming removed 2 bases from V and 5 bases from J, with 12 bases in between. CDR3: CASSYNPGGTEAFF. The DNA of the CDR3 is TGTGCCAGCAGTTACAACCCGGGGGGAACTGAAGCTTTCTTT.

The sample holds one count of this clone. V usage is TRBV5-1 and J usage is TRBJ1-1; D might be TRBD1 (6 bases). The V and J ends lost 3 bases and 1 base respectively, with 10 bases between them. In germline, CDR1 is SGHRS, CDR2 YFSETQ. This CDR3 has 14 amino acids. For the CDR3, the DNA is TGCGCCAGCAGCTCTGGACAGCCGAACACTGAAGCTTTCTTT. It specifies CASSSGQPNTEAFF.

This sequence joins TRBV7-8 and TRBJ2-7; 8 nucleotides match TRBD2. The CDR3 length is 15 residues. In germline, CDR1 is SGHVS, CDR2 FQNEAQ. Germline trimming cut 6 bases from V and 5 bases from J; bases unmatched to any gene: 12. CDR3 residues: CASSPVVAGTNEQYF. CDR3 coding DNA: TGTGCCAGCAGTCCTGTGGTAGCGGGAACCAACGAGCAGTACTTC. The full variable domain, with the rest looked up from reference TRBV7-8 and TRBJ2-7, is GAGVSQSPRYKVAKRGQDVALRCDPISGHVSLFWYQQALGQGPEFLTYFQNEAQLDKSGLPSDRFFAERPEGSVSTLKIQRTQQEDSAVYLCASSPVVAGTNEQYFGPGTRLTVT.

This clone was picked up a small number of times. This chain joins TRBV6-1 and TRBJ2-7; D is possibly TRBD2 (6 bases). Trimming took off 3 bases at V and 0 bases at J, with 12 bases between the two ends. The CDR3 totals 15 residues. Germline CDR1 reads MNHNS; CDR2 reads SASEGT. In DNA form, the CDR3 reads TGTGCCAGCAGTGATATTGCGGGGAGCTCCTACGAGCAGTACTTC. Its translation is CASSDIAGSSYEQYF.

The chain has TRBV9 and TRBJ1-5; a possible D gene is TRBD1 (6 bases). The CDR3 totals 15 residues. Germline V gene sequence: CDR1 SGDLS, CDR2 YYNGEE. The germline V and J ends were trimmed by 0 bases and 4 bases, with 11 bases remaining between them. CDR3 in amino acids: CASSVGDNSNQPQHF. CDR3 bases: TGTGCCAGCAGCGTAGGGGACAACTCAAATCAGCCCCAGCATTTT.